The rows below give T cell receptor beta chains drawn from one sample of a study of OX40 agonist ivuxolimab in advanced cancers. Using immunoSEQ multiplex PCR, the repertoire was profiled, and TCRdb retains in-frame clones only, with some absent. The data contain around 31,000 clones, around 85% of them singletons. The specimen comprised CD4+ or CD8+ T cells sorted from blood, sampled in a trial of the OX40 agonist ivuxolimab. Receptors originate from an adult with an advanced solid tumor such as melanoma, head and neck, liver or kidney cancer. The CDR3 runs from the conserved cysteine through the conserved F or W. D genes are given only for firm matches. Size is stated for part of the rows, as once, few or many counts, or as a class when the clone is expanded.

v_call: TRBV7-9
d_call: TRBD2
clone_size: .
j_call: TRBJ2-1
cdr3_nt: TGTGCCAGCAGCGCCCAGGTTGCGGGAGTAATCGGTGAGCAGTTCTTC
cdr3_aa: CASSAQVAGVIGEQFF

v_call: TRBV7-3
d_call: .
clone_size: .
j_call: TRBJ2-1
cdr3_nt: TGTGCCAGCAGCTTAAATGGGGGCGGGAATGAGCAGTTCTTC
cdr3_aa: CASSLNGGGNEQFF

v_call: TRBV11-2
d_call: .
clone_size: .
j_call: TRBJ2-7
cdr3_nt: TGTGCCAGCAGCTTAGCGGACAGACTCGAGCAGTACTTC
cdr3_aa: CASSLADRLEQYF

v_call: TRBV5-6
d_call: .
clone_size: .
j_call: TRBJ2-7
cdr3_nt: TGTGCCAGCAGCCGGACAAGGGACGGACGCTACGAGCAGTACTTC
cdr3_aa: CASSRTRDGRYEQYF

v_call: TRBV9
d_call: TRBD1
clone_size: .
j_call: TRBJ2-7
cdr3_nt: TGTGCCAGCAGCGTCGGGACAGGGAGCGAGCAGTACTTC
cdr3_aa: CASSVGTGSEQYF

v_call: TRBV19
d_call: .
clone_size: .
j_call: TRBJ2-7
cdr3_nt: TGTGCCAGTAGTCCTCGAGAGGGACCTGGGCTACCCTACGAGCAGTACTTC
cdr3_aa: CASSPREGPGLPYEQYF

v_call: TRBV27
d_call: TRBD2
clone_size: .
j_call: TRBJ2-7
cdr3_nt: TGTGCCAGCAGATTCGTCGGGACTAGCGGCTACGAGCAGTACTTC
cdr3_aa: CASRFVGTSGYEQYF

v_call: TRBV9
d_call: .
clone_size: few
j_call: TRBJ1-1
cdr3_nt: TGTGCCAGCAGCGTAGTTTCGAACACTGAAGCTTTCTTT
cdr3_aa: CASSVVSNTEAFF

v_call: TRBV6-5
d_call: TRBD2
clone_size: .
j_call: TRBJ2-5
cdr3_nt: TGTGCCAGCAGTTACGGCGGGAGGGCCCAAGAGACCCAGTACTTC
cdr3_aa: CASSYGGRAQETQYF

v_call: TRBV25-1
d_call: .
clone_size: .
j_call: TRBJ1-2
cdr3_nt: TGTGCCAGCAGTGTTAGCAAACTCTATGGCTACACCTTC
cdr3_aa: CASSVSKLYGYTF

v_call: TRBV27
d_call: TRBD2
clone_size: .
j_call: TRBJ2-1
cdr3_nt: TGTGCCAGCAGTTCCTCCATAAGCGGGAGGGCCTCCTACAATGAGCAGTTCTTC
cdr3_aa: CASSSSISGRASYNEQFF